This entry lists 17 T cell receptor beta chains sequenced from one sample in a study of early T cells in non-severe SARS-CoV-2 infection. TCRdb reanalysed the 5' RACE reads using MiXCR and keeps one entry per CDR3 protein. This table has roughly 27,000 distinct CDR3 sequences, about 4.8% appearing once. Input material: whole blood. All receptors derive from an adult who was a healthcare worker with PCR-confirmed SARS-CoV-2 infection or an uninfected control (not recorded which).

This clonotype was counted many times. The rearrangement joins TRBV27 to TRBJ1-5; 7 nucleotides line up with TRBD1. After removal of 6 bases from V and 2 bases from J, the junction contained 7 bases not matched to a gene. Germline V gives CDR1 MNHEY, CDR2 SMNVEV (reference sequence). The CDR3 runs 15 residues. CDR3 DNA: TGTGCCAGCAGGGAACTCCAGGGGGGCAATCAGCCCCAGCATTTT. It translates to CASRELQGGNQPQHF.

In this sample, this clonotype turned up many times. The chain is built from TRBV6-5 and TRBJ1-2; TRBD1 agrees at 7 bases. The J segment lost 6 bases and the V segment lost 0 bases, leaving 1 base of the junction unmatched. The CDR3 has 13 residues. CDR1 and CDR2 (germline): MNHEY, SVGAGI. CDR3: CASSYSQGDGYTF. The CDR3 DNA reads TGTGCCAGCAGTTACTCGCAGGGGGATGGCTACACCTTC.

This clonotype was seen many times. The chain joins TRBV7-8 to TRBJ1-5; no clear D gene. CDR3 length: 12 amino acids. Trimming left V 5 bases short and J 3 bases short, with 5 bases between. Germline V gives CDR1 SGHVS, CDR2 FQNEAQ. CDR3 coding DNA: TGTGCCAGCAGCCCCGACAATCAGCCCCAGCATTTT. It specifies CASSPDNQPQHF.

Many counts were recorded for this clonotype. The chain combines TRBV6-1 with TRBJ1-1, with unresolved D. Germline V gene data show CDR1 as MNHNS and CDR2 as SASEGT. This CDR3 spans 13 amino acids. V lost 7 bases to trimming and J lost 1 base, with 10 bases between them. The CDR3 nucleotides are TGTGCCAGCAAGCGTCAGCAGAACACTGAAGCTTTCTTT. This sequence encodes CASKRQQNTEAFF.

This clonotype was recorded at least ten times. J is TRBJ1-6 and V is TRBV28, with 8 bases matching TRBD1. The CDR3 runs 12 residues. CDR1 and CDR2 from the germline V gene are MDHEN and SYDVKM. The V gene end was trimmed by 7 bases and the J gene end by 15 bases; junction bases not matched to a gene: 8. The CDR3 nucleotides read TGTGCCAGCAACGAATACAGGGGGAACCTCCACTTT. Translated: CASNEYRGNLHF.

This clonotype was detected many times. V gene TRBV21-1 combines with J gene TRBJ2-2; TRBD2, the table's D call, lacks a check against the DNA. TRBV21-1 is termed a pseudogene. The CDR3 has 14 residues. The CDR3 DNA reads TGTGCCAGCAGTAGCGGGAGGGCCACCGGGGAGCTGTTTTTT. Its translation is CASSSGRATGELFF.

This clonotype was counted many times. This chain joins TRBV7-2 and TRBJ2-1; D may be TRBD2 (5 bases). In germline, CDR1 is SGHTA, CDR2 FQGNSA. V lost 0 bases and J 2 bases, leaving 8 bases between the germline ends. CDR3 length: 15 amino acids. The DNA of the CDR3 is TGTGCCAGCAGCTTAGCGACCGGGACCTACAATGAGCAGTTCTTC. Protein: CASSLATGTYNEQFF.

This clonotype has more than one count but fewer than ten. The gene calls are TRBV10-2 and TRBJ2-1, with 8 bases fitting TRBD2. V lost 2 bases and J lost 4; bases outside the gene matches: 1. The germline CDR1 and CDR2 sequences are WSHSY and SAAADI. The CDR3 runs to 14 residues. The CDR3 DNA reads as TGCGCCAGCAGTGAGACTAGCGGTTACAATGAGCAGTTCTTC. It specifies CASSETSGYNEQFF.

The chain has TRBV14 and TRBJ2-2; D ambiguous. The CDR3 is 9 amino acids. V was clipped by 0 bases and J by 13 bases, with 0 bases between them. Germline V CDR1 and CDR2: SGHDN, FVKESK. This chain's CDR3 is CASSQELFF. The DNA for the CDR3 is TGTGCCAGCAGCCAAGAGCTGTTTTTT.

As to this clonotype: This may be a read error, as it is one base from a much larger clone. Here the CDR3 omits its conserved ending phenylalanine or tryptophan, so a read error is the likely source. The V gene is TRBV7-9, the J gene TRBJ2-7; 8 bases are shared with TRBD2. Germline assignment: CDR1 SEHNR and CDR2 FQNEAQ (reference sequence). The CDR3 consists of 12 residues. The V segment lost 11 bases and the J segment 5 bases; nucleotides outside the gene matches: 8. This CDR3 is CACGGRSHEQYL. The CDR3 region has the DNA TGTGCCTGTGGCGGGAGGTCCCACGAGCAGTACCTC.

This clonotype was observed at least ten times. The chain employs TRBV7-2 and TRBJ2-2; D remains unclear. Germline CDR1 reads SGHTA; CDR2 reads FQGNSA. Trimming pared 3 bases from V and 2 bases from J, leaving 10 bases between. This CDR3 has 15 residues. The CDR3 here is CASSFYQLNTGELFF. The CDR3 DNA is TGTGCCAGCAGCTTCTACCAGCTTAACACCGGGGAGCTGTTTTTT.

This clonotype was seen many times. The V and J genes are TRBV25-1 and TRBJ1-1; no clear D gene. Germline assignment: CDR1 MGHDK and CDR2 SYGVNS. The V and J ends lost 9 bases and 6 bases respectively, with 11 bases between them. CDR3 length equals 11 residues. Here the CDR3 reads CASWWGAEAFF. CDR3 DNA: TGTGCCAGTTGGTGGGGAGCTGAAGCTTTCTTT.

The chain employs TRBV29-1 and TRBJ1-1; no clear D. Per germline, CDR1 SQVTM and CDR2 ANQGSEA. Deletions cut 6 bases from V and 2 bases from J, with 13 bases between. This CDR3 has 13 amino acids. The CDR3 DNA sequence: TGCAGCGTCTGTTTGCAGGCAAACACTGAAGCTTTCTTT. Protein sequence: CSVCLQANTEAFF. Based on the CDR3 plus reference TRBV29-1 and TRBJ1-1, the full variable domain is SAVISQKPSRDICQRGTSLTIQCQVDSQVTMMFWYRQQPGQSLTLIATANQGSEATYESGFVIDKFPISRPNLTFSTLTVSNMSPEDSSIYLCSVCLQANTEAFFGQGTRLTVV.

This chain uses TRBV2 with TRBJ2-5, with 9 bases matching TRBD2. Germline assignment: CDR1 SNHLY and CDR2 FYNNEI. The CDR3 is 15 residues long. The V and J ends lost 5 bases and 4 bases, in that order; junction bases with no gene match: 8. CDR3 in DNA: TGTGCCAGCAGTCAACCCTTACTAGCGGGAGAGACCCAGTACTTC. Amino acids: CASSQPLLAGETQYF.

The J gene is TRBJ2-1, the V gene TRBV25-1, with TRBD2 matching 7 bases. There are 15 residues in the CDR3. The ends lost 4 bases at V and 1 base at J; junction bases unmatched: 4. The germline gives CDR1 MGHDK, CDR2 SYGVNS. CDR3 region: CASSATSTSYNEQFF. DNA of the CDR3: TGTGCCAGCAGTGCGACTAGCACGTCCTACAATGAGCAGTTCTTC.

Ten or more counts support this clonotype. This rearrangement joins TRBV10-3 to TRBJ1-1; the D is unclear. CDR3 length: 14 residues. Germline CDR1 ENHRY, CDR2 SYGVKD. V shed 4 bases and J shed 3 bases, with 12 bases lying between them. The CDR3 region has the DNA TGTGCCATCAGTGGGACGGTCGGGCACACTGAAGCTTTCTTT. This translates into CAISGTVGHTEAFF.

V is TRBV2 and J is TRBJ2-5, with TRBD1 matching over 10 bases. Germline lookup yields CDR1 SNHLY and CDR2 FYNNEI. The CDR3 is 15 amino acids. V shed 6 bases, J shed 2 bases, and the junction held 6 bases outside the gene matches. The CDR3 is CASRSRDRGQETQYF. For the CDR3, the DNA is TGTGCCAGCAGGTCCCGGGACAGGGGACAAGAGACCCAGTACTTC.